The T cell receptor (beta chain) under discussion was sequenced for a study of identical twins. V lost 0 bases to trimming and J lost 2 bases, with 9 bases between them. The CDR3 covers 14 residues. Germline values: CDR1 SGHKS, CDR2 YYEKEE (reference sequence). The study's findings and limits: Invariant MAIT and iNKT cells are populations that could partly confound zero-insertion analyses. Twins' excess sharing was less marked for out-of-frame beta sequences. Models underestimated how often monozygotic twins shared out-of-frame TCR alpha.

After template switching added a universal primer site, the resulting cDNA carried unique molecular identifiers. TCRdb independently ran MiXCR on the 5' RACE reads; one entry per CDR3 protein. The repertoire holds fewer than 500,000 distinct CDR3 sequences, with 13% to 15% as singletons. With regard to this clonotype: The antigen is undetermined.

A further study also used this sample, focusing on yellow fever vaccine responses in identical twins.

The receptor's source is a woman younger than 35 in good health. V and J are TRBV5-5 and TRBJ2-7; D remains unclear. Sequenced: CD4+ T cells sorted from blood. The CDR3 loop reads CASSLEASPYEQYF. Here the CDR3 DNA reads TGTGCCAGCAGCTTGGAGGCTTCCCCCTACGAGCAGTACTTC.